This T cell receptor (beta chain) came from a study of beta chain features in type 1 diabetes. CDR3 size: 14 residues. The V end was cut by 1 base, the J end by 6 bases, with 13 bases between. Per germline, CDR1 SEHNR and CDR2 FQNEAQ (reference sequence). The sequenced template was cDNA made from the entire isolated RNA. This table comes from immunoSEQ multiplex PCR, and its TCRdb copy is limited to in-frame clones, with some not included. This table has more than 300,000 clones, roughly an eighth appearing once. General observations from the study: Type 1 diabetes patients had moderately but significantly shorter TCRB CDR3s in all four CD4+ subsets. The naive, central memory and Treg TCRB repertoires looked more alike in patients than they did in healthy donors.

This clone was seen a handful of times. As yet, its antigen is unknown. Via CD45RO/CCR7/CD25/CD127/CD95/CD27, cells of the CD4+ naive, central memory, regulatory and stem cell-like memory subsets were sorted. This sequence was found in a young woman with type 1 diabetes. The sequencing input was naive CD4+ T cells from blood. The genes are TRBV7-9 and TRBJ2-7, with D possibly matching TRBD1 (5 bases). CDR3 in amino acids: CASSLVPGSGEQYF. DNA of the CDR3: TGTGCCAGCAGCTTAGTACCAGGGTCGGGCGAGCAGTACTTC.